The 22 T cell receptor beta chains below come from one sample, sequenced in a study of shared T cell receptors in the human thymus. TCRdb keeps only in-frame clones here, not all; method: immunoSEQ multiplex PCR. The sample lists 700,000 or so clones, approximately 85% occurring once. The same sample was also used in a study of human thymus T cells.

The sample taken for sequencing was thymocytes. The origin of the receptors is a girl less than two years old with a congenital heart defect.

The V call is TRBV6-1, the J call TRBJ2-3; tentatively, D is TRBD2 (5 bases). Between the trimmed V and J ends, which lost 7 bases and 2 bases, there was a span of 13 bases. From germline, CDR1 is MNHNS and CDR2 SASEGT. This CDR3 contains 14 residues. The CDR3 protein is CASTRTPPTDTQYF. CDR3 coding DNA: TGTGCCAGCACGCGGACTCCGCCCACAGATACGCAGTATTTT.

This chain links TRBV6-1 with TRBJ1-5, with D tentatively TRBD1 (5 bases). Per germline, CDR1 MNHNS and CDR2 SASEGT. This CDR3 has 19 amino acids. V was clipped by 2 bases and J by 0 bases, with 20 bases between them. CDR3 nucleotide sequence: TGTGCCAGCAGTGAACTTTTGGGGCAGGGCAAGAATAGCAATCAGCCCCAGCATTTT. Translation: CASSELLGQGKNSNQPQHF.

The CDR3 DNA follows: TGTGCCAGCAGCCTCCGGGACGGGAGACTACACACTGAAGCTTTCTTT. Encoded protein: CASSLRDGRLHTEAFF. The rearrangement joins TRBV7-2 to TRBJ1-1, with D tentatively TRBD1 (5 bases). The germline gives CDR1 SGHTA, CDR2 FQGNSA. The CDR3 runs 16 residues. V lost 5 bases to trimming and J lost 3 bases, with 19 bases between them.

With regard to this clone: Different DNA sequences within this sample yield the same CDR3. The chain links TRBV15 to TRBJ1-4, with TRBD1 matching over 7 bases. The CDR3 consists of 14 residues. J gave up 2 bases and V 5 bases, and 2 bases lay outside the gene matches. Germline CDR1 is LNHNV and CDR2 is YYDKDF (reference sequence). The CDR3 coding sequence is TGTGCCACCAGCCCACAGGGGACTAATGAAAAACTGTTTTTT. This encodes CATSPQGTNEKLFF.

Only one count was recorded for this clone. V usage is TRBV2 and J usage is TRBJ1-2, with 10 nucleotides matching TRBD1. Germline CDR1 is SNHLY and CDR2 is FYNNEI. The CDR3 covers 15 residues. V shed 7 bases, J shed 6 bases, and the junction held 11 bases outside the gene matches. This CDR3 reads CASTEGGTGDHGYTF. For the CDR3, the DNA is TGTGCCAGCACCGAAGGCGGGACAGGGGATCATGGCTACACCTTC.

The V and J genes are TRBV10-3 and TRBJ2-1; D might be TRBD2 (6 bases). Germline lookup yields CDR1 ENHRY and CDR2 SYGVKD. The CDR3 length is 14 residues. V shed 10 bases and J shed 8 bases, with 21 bases lying between them. The CDR3: CATGRVLARDEQFF. The DNA of the CDR3 is TGTGCCACCGGGCGGGTTCTAGCGCGGGATGAGCAGTTCTTC.

The gene calls are TRBV5-1 and TRBJ1-2; TRBD1 matches 7 bases. The CDR3 extends over 17 amino acids. Germline V lookup: CDR1 SGHRS, CDR2 YFSETQ. V lost 0 bases, J lost 3 bases, and 11 bases stayed unmatched. The CDR3 protein is CASSLGVGDSKHYGYTF. The CDR3 bases are TGCGCCAGCAGCTTGGGAGTCGGGGACAGCAAGCACTATGGCTACACCTTC.

This chain uses TRBV7-6 with TRBJ1-2; D is uncertain. The CDR3 is made up of 16 amino acids. Germline-derived CDR1 and CDR2 are SGHVS and FNYEAQ. With 3 bases removed from V and 8 bases from J, the gap between germline ends came to 22 bases. The CDR3 reads CASSLLSGPLCWGYTF. The CDR3, as DNA: TGTGCCAGCAGCTTGCTCTCGGGTCCCCTTTGTTGGGGCTACACCTTC.

V is TRBV28 and J is TRBJ2-3, with D tentatively TRBD1 (5 bases). Per germline, CDR1 MDHEN and CDR2 SYDVKM. V was trimmed by 5 bases and J by 2 bases, leaving 11 bases between them. CDR3 size: 14 residues. Here the CDR3 reads CASSLRTSTDTQYF. The CDR3 bases are TGTGCCAGCAGTCTACGGACATCCACAGATACGCAGTATTTT.

This clone appeared a few times. This chain uses TRBV2 with TRBJ2-7, with 7 positions matching TRBD1. The CDR3 sequence is 17 residues long. The J segment lost 7 bases and the V segment lost 6 bases, leaving 21 bases of the junction unmatched. Germline V gene sequence: CDR1 SNHLY, CDR2 FYNNEI. CDR3 residues: CASSLRDSALTFGEQYF. The CDR3 DNA reads as TGTGCCAGCAGCCTCCGGGACAGTGCCCTTACTTTTGGGGAGCAGTACTTC.

The chain carries TRBV7-9 and TRBJ1-2; D is perhaps TRBD1 (5 bases). The CDR3 consists of 13 residues. CDR1 is SEHNR and CDR2 is FQNEAQ in the germline V gene (reference sequence). Trimming removed 8 bases from V and 7 bases from J, with 17 bases in between. The CDR3 here is CASAQGGVRGYTF. CDR3 DNA: TGTGCCAGCGCCCAGGGTGGGGTTCGTGGCTACACCTTC.

This sequence joins TRBV5-5 and TRBJ2-2, with TRBD1 matching 7 bases. The germline gives CDR1 SGHKS, CDR2 YYEKEE (reference sequence). The CDR3 totals 15 residues. With V trimmed by 2 bases and J by 8 bases, 9 bases remained unmatched. CDR3 in amino acids: CASSLLDRLGGELFF. CDR3 nucleotides: TGTGCCAGCAGCTTATTGGACAGGTTGGGGGGGGAGCTGTTTTTT.

The genes are TRBV13 and TRBJ1-4; tentative D call: TRBD1 (6 bases). This CDR3 spans 13 amino acids. The germline V gene has CDR1 PRHDT and CDR2 FYEKMQ (reference sequence). The CDR3 loop is CPKRGGANEKLFF. CDR3 sequence (DNA): TGTCCTAAGAGAGGGGGGGCTAATGAAAAACTGTTTTTT.

V and J are TRBV4-3 and TRBJ1-4; possibly TRBD1 for D (6 bases). V gave up 1 base and J gave up 11 bases, with 14 bases separating them. This CDR3 contains 14 residues. CDR1 is LGHNA, CDR2 YSLEER, per germline. The CDR3 loop reads CASSQGSGVGKLFF. The CDR3 bases are TGCGCCAGCAGCCAAGGCTCAGGGGTTGGGAAACTGTTTTTT.

The gene calls are TRBV7-9 and TRBJ2-7; a weak D match, TRBD2 (5 bases). V was clipped by 4 bases and J by 6 bases, with 28 bases between them. The CDR3 is made up of 18 amino acids. CDR1 is SEHNR and CDR2 is FQNEAQ in the germline V gene (reference sequence). The CDR3 is CASSSLANVSGEGLEQYF. The CDR3, as DNA: TGTGCCAGCAGCTCGCTCGCGAACGTTTCCGGGGAAGGCCTCGAGCAGTACTTC. The whole variable domain, remainder taken from reference TRBV7-9 and TRBJ2-7, is DTGVSQNPRHKITKRGQNVTFRCDPISEHNRLYWYRQTLGQGPEFLTYFQNEAQLEKSRLLSDRFSAERPKGSFSTLEIQRTEQGDSAMYLCASSSLANVSGEGLEQYFGPGTRLTVT.

The gene calls are TRBV6-5 and TRBJ1-5; D possibly corresponds to TRBD1 (5 bases). The CDR3 is 14 residues long. Trimming removed 6 bases from V and 6 bases from J, with 15 bases in between. Looked up from germline, CDR1 is MNHEY and CDR2 is SVGAGI. In DNA form, the CDR3 reads TGTGCCAGCAGCCCTGTGGGGGGGAGTCAGCCCCAGCATTTT. This gives the protein CASSPVGGSQPQHF.

The chain carries TRBV9 and TRBJ2-7, with D perhaps matching TRBD2 (6 bases). The CDR3 has 16 amino acids. The germline V gene encodes CDR1 SGDLS and CDR2 YYNGEE. The V and J ends lost 0 bases and 4 bases respectively, with 17 bases between them. CDR3 sequence (DNA): TGTGCCAGCAGCGTAGCCTCGGCGGGGCCCGCGTACGAGCAGTACTTC. As protein: CASSVASAGPAYEQYF.

The genes are TRBV7-9 and TRBJ1-4, with 7 positions matching TRBD1. Germline V gives CDR1 SEHNR, CDR2 FQNEAQ (reference sequence). Trimming cost V 4 bases and J 1 base; bases outside gene matches: 9. The CDR3 runs to 17 residues. In DNA form, the CDR3 reads TGTGCCAGCAGCTCTCGGAGGGGGCCACTAACTAATGAAAAACTGTTTTTT. Amino acids: CASSSRRGPLTNEKLFF.

The J gene is TRBJ2-1, the V gene TRBV27; 8 nucleotides match TRBD1. This CDR3 region has 14 residues. Trimming removed 2 bases from V and 7 bases from J; junction bases left unmatched: 4. Germline V lookup: CDR1 MNHEY, CDR2 SMNVEV (reference sequence). The CDR3 DNA reads as TGTGCCAGCAGTTTAATTGGGACAGGAAATGAGCAGTTCTTC. Protein sequence: CASSLIGTGNEQFF.

V gene TRBV10-3 combines with J gene TRBJ2-7, with D possibly matching TRBD2 (5 bases). Germline V CDR1 and CDR2: ENHRY, SYGVKD. The CDR3 is made up of 13 amino acids. V was clipped by 5 bases and J by 0 bases, with 8 bases between them. The CDR3 DNA sequence: TGTGCCATCAGTACGGGAATCTCCTACGAGCAGTACTTC. This codes for CAISTGISYEQYF.

The CDR3 bases are TGCGCCAGCAGCCAAGATATGAGGGCCCTTTTTAATGAAAAACTGTTTTTT. This gives the protein CASSQDMRALFNEKLFF. The chain is built from TRBV4-3 and TRBJ1-4; D not resolved. The CDR3 spans 17 residues. Germline V gene lookup returns CDR1 LGHNA and CDR2 YSLEER. Trimming took 0 bases from V and 4 from J, leaving 15 bases between them.

The chain is built from TRBV11-2 and TRBJ1-1, with 7 bases that match TRBD1. After removal of 5 bases from V and 0 bases from J, the junction contained 6 bases not matched to a gene. This CDR3 region has 15 residues. Germline V gene sequence: CDR1 SGHAT, CDR2 FQNNGV. The CDR3 DNA sequence: TGTGCCAGCAGCCTTCCCGGGACAGTGAACACTGAAGCTTTCTTT. This translates into CASSLPGTVNTEAFF.